Sequencing of this TCR beta chain was carried out in a study of control samples from healthy donors and cancer patients. The CDR3 runs to 13 residues. CDR1 MNHEY and CDR2 SMNVEV come from the germline V gene (reference sequence). V gave up 8 bases and J gave up 7 bases; unmatched junction bases: 6. Assay: immunoSEQ multiplex PCR; the TCRdb copy retains only in-frame clones and omits some. The data show 95,000 to 130,000 clones, approximately 90% seen once. The sequence derives from a woman in her 70s in good health. The chain joins TRBV27 to TRBJ2-1, with 9 bases lining up with TRBD2. Sequencing was carried out using blood. CDR3 protein: CASGAGGSNEQFF. The CDR3 region has the DNA TGTGCCAGCGGGGCGGGGGGGTCGAATGAGCAGTTCTTC.